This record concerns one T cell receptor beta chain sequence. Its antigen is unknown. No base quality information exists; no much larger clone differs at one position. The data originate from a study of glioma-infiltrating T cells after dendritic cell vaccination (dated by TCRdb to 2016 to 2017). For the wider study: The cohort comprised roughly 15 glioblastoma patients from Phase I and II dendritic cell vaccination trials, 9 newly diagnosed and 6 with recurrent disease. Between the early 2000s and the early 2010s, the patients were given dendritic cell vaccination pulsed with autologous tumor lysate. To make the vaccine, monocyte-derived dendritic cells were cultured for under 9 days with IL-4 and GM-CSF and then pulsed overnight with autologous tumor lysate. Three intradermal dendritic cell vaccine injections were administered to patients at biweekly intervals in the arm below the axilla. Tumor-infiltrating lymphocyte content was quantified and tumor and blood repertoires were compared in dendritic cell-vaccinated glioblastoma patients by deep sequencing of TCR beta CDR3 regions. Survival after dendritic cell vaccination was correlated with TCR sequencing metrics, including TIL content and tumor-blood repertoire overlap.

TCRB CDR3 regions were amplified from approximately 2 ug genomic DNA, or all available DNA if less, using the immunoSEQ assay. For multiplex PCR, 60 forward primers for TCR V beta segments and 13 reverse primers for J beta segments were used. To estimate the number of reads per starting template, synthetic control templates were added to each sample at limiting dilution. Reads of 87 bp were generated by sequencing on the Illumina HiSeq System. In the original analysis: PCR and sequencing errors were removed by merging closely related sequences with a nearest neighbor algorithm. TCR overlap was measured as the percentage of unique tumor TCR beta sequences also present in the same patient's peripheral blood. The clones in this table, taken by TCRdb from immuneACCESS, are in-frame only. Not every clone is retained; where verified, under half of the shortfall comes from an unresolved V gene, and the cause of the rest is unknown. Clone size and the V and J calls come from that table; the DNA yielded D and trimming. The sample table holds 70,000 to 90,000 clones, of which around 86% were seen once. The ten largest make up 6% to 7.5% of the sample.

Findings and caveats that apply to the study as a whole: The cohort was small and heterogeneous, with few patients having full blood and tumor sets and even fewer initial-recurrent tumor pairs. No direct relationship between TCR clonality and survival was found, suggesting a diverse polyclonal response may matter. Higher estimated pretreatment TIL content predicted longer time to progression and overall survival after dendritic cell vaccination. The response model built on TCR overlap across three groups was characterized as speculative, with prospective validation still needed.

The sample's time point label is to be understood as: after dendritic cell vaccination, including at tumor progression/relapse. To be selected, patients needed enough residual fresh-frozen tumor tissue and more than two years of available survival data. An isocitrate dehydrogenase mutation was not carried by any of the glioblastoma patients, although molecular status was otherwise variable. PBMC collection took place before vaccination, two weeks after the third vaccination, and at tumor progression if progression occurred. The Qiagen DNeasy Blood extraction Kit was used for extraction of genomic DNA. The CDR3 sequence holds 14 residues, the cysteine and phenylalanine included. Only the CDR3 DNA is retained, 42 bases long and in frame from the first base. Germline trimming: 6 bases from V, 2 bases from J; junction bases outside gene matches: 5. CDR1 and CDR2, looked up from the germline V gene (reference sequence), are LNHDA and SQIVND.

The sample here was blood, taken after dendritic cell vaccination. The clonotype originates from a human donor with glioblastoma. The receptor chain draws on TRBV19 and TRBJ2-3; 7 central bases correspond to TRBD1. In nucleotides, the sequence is TGTGCCAGTAGAAGGGGGCCCTTCACAGATACGCAGTATTTT. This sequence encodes CASRRGPFTDTQYF.